A single sample is the source of the 30 T cell receptor beta chains below, sequenced in a study of T cell changes during pregnancy in multiple sclerosis. The method was immunoSEQ multiplex PCR; TCRdb's version includes in-frame clones alone and lacks a portion of them. The sample has some 80,000 clones, 90% to 95% seen once; the top ten hold more than 1%. Specimen: peripheral blood, collected in the second trimester of pregnancy. These receptors all come from a female donor with multiple sclerosis, enrolled in a pregnancy study.

About this clone: Other DNA sequences in this sample translate to the same CDR3. The chain has TRBV6-1 and TRBJ1-1; 7 bases fit TRBD1. The CDR3 is made up of 14 amino acids. V dropped 4 bases and J dropped 0; count of bases not matched to a gene: 2. Germline lookup yields CDR1 MNHNS and CDR2 SASEGT. The CDR3 bases are TGTGCCAGCAGTGCCGGGACAGTGAACACTGAAGCTTTCTTT. Translating gives CASSAGTVNTEAFF.

The chain recombines TRBV25-1 with TRBJ2-7; the match to TRBD2 covers 10 bases. J gave up 2 bases and V 3 bases, and 7 bases lay outside the gene matches. Germline V gene lookup returns CDR1 MGHDK and CDR2 SYGVNS. The CDR3 contains 16 residues. The DNA of the CDR3 is TGTGCCAGCAGTGACAGGACCGGGACTAGCGCCTACGAGCAGTACTTC. Translated, it gives CASSDRTGTSAYEQYF.

The gene calls are TRBV29-1 and TRBJ2-2; TRBD2 agrees at 10 bases. This CDR3 is built from 15 residues. J was trimmed by 5 bases and V by 7 bases; bases with no gene match: 10. Germline V gene sequence: CDR1 SQVTM, CDR2 ANQGSEA. This chain's CDR3 is CSGAAGGGRTGELFF. In DNA form, the CDR3 reads TGCAGCGGGGCAGCGGGAGGGGGCCGTACCGGGGAGCTGTTTTTT.

In this sample, this clone turned up once. The J gene is TRBJ2-1, the V gene TRBV7-9, with D uncertain. CDR3 length: 14 amino acids. Germline V gene data show CDR1 as SEHNR and CDR2 as FQNEAQ (reference sequence). The V end was cut by 0 bases, the J end by 0 bases, with 3 bases between. The CDR3 DNA reads as TGTGCCAGCAGCTTAGCGGCCTCCTACAATGAGCAGTTCTTC. It yields the protein CASSLAASYNEQFF.

The chain carries TRBV19 and TRBJ1-5; D unclear. Germline V CDR1 and CDR2: LNHDA, SQIVND (reference sequence). Deletions cut 3 bases from V and 4 bases from J, with 10 bases between. This CDR3 is built from 14 residues. CDR3: CASSILAGNQPQHF. In DNA, the CDR3 is TGTGCCAGTAGTATTCTGGCAGGAAATCAGCCCCAGCATTTT.

Here the CDR3 reads CASSQGAQETQYF. As DNA, the CDR3 is TGTGCCAGCTCACAGGGGGCCCAAGAGACCCAGTACTTC. The J gene is TRBJ2-5, the V gene TRBV18; 7 bases agree with TRBD1. The germline gives CDR1 KGHSH, CDR2 LQKENI. The CDR3 length is 13 residues. Trimming took 4 bases from V and 1 from J; bases not matched to a gene: 0.

This chain links TRBV5-6 with TRBJ2-1; 7 bases fit TRBD2. This CDR3 has 14 amino acids. V was pared by 2 bases and J by 8 bases, with 7 bases of the junction left unmatched. The V gene's germline CDR1 is SGHDT and CDR2 YYEEEE. The CDR3: CASSLPNAGDEQFF. CDR3 DNA sequence: TGTGCCAGCAGCTTACCTAACGCGGGGGATGAGCAGTTCTTC.

The CDR3 nucleotides are TGTGCCAGTGTAAACCAGGGGAATCAGCCCCAGCATTTT. Translation: CASVNQGNQPQHF. The chain is built from TRBV19 and TRBJ1-5; D is possibly TRBD1 (6 bases). The CDR3 extends over 13 amino acids. CDR1 is LNHDA and CDR2 is SQIVND in the germline V gene (reference sequence). Trimming took 8 bases from V and 4 from J, leaving 12 bases between them.

The J gene is TRBJ2-3, the V gene TRBV27; 9 nucleotides align to TRBD2. The CDR3 is made up of 16 amino acids. Per the germline V gene, CDR1 is MNHEY and CDR2 is SMNVEV (reference sequence). Trimming removed 5 bases from V and 6 bases from J; junction bases left unmatched: 12. The CDR3 bases are TGTGCCAGCAGTCCCCGGGTAGCGGGAGACTCGGATACGCAGTATTTT. It is translated as CASSPRVAGDSDTQYF.

V gene TRBV5-4 combines with J gene TRBJ1-2; 7 bases fit TRBD1. Germline V gene lookup returns CDR1 SGHNT and CDR2 YYREEE (reference sequence). V lost 0 bases, J lost 7 bases, and 3 bases stayed unmatched. The length of the CDR3 is 13 residues. The CDR3 bases are TGTGCCAGCAGCTTGGCCAGGGGGAGTGGCTACACCTTC. Translation gives CASSLARGSGYTF. The full variable domain, in which reference TRBV5-4 and TRBJ1-2 provide the parts outside the CDR3, is ETGVTQSPTHLIKTRGQQVTLRCSSQSGHNTVSWYQQALGQGPQFIFQYYREEENGRGNFPPRFSGLQFPNYSSELNVNALELDDSALYLCASSLARGSGYTFGSGTRLTVV.

This chain uses TRBV9 with TRBJ1-2, with TRBD1 identical over 7 bases. Germline-derived CDR1 and CDR2 are SGDLS and YYNGEE. This CDR3 comprises 13 residues. Trimming took 4 bases from V and 4 from J; bases not matched to a gene: 4. Here the CDR3 DNA reads TGTGCCAGCAGCACCCGGGACAGCTATGGCTACACCTTC. Amino acid sequence: CASSTRDSYGYTF.

This clone is a singleton in its sample. This sequence joins TRBV5-4 and TRBJ2-1, with D tentatively TRBD2 (6 bases). This CDR3 has 13 residues. The germline V gene encodes CDR1 SGHNT and CDR2 YYREEE (reference sequence). V lost 8 bases and J lost 0, with 9 bases in between. CDR3 sequence: CASRESSYNEQFF. The CDR3 DNA follows: TGTGCCAGTCGGGAGAGCTCCTACAATGAGCAGTTCTTC. Using reference TRBV5-4 and TRBJ2-1 for the parts outside the CDR3, the full variable domain is ETGVTQSPTHLIKTRGQQVTLRCSSQSGHNTVSWYQQALGQGPQFIFQYYREEENGRGNFPPRFSGLQFPNYSSELNVNALELDDSALYLCASRESSYNEQFFGPGTRLTVL.

The rearrangement links TRBV5-1 to TRBJ1-5; D perhaps matches TRBD1 (6 bases). Trimming removed 2 bases from V and 3 bases from J, with 15 bases in between. This CDR3 spans 16 amino acids. CDR1 and CDR2 from the germline V gene are SGHRS and YFSETQ. For the CDR3, the DNA is TGCGCCAGCAGCTTTAACCCAGGGGATTCCAATCAGCCCCAGCATTTT. Translation: CASSFNPGDSNQPQHF.

The V call is TRBV5-1, the J call TRBJ2-1; 11 nucleotides match TRBD2. Per germline, CDR1 SGHRS and CDR2 YFSETQ. The CDR3 is 15 amino acids. Trimming at V came to 4 bases and at J to 4 bases, leaving 4 bases not matched to a gene. The CDR3 bases are TGCGCCAGCAGCCTTACTAGCGGGAGTTACAATGAGCAGTTCTTC. Protein product: CASSLTSGSYNEQFF.

The genes are TRBV30 and TRBJ2-1, with 9 bases that match TRBD2. J gave up 3 bases and V 4 bases, and 7 bases lay outside the gene matches. The germline V gene has CDR1 GTSNPN and CDR2 SVGIG (reference sequence). The CDR3 length is 15 residues. The CDR3 spells CAWTPGTSNYNEQFF. CDR3 in DNA: TGTGCCTGGACTCCCGGGACTAGCAACTACAATGAGCAGTTCTTC.

The chain combines TRBV5-4 with TRBJ2-7; TRBD2 agrees at 9 bases. Germline V gene lookup returns CDR1 SGHNT and CDR2 YYREEE (reference sequence). There are 13 residues in the CDR3. V shed 4 bases and J 5 bases; nucleotides not matched to a gene: 4. The CDR3 loop reads CASSLAGTHEQYF. The DNA for the CDR3 is TGTGCCAGCAGCCTAGCGGGAACCCACGAGCAGTACTTC. The entire variable domain, with the rest obtained from reference TRBV5-4 and TRBJ2-7, is as follows: ETGVTQSPTHLIKTRGQQVTLRCSSQSGHNTVSWYQQALGQGPQFIFQYYREEENGRGNFPPRFSGLQFPNYSSELNVNALELDDSALYLCASSLAGTHEQYFGPGTRLTVT.

The chain is built from TRBV5-1 and TRBJ2-1, with 8 bases matching TRBD2. From germline, CDR1 is SGHRS and CDR2 YFSETQ. The CDR3 extends over 14 amino acids. Losses at the gene ends were 4 bases for V and 9 bases for J; bases not matched to a gene: 9. For the CDR3, the DNA is TGCGCCAGCAGCCCTGCGGGGGGTAGGGGTGAGCAGTTCTTC. Amino acids: CASSPAGGRGEQFF.

The chain links TRBV4-3 to TRBJ2-1; 10 nucleotides align to TRBD2. The V segment lost 5 bases and the J segment 6 bases; nucleotides outside the gene matches: 10. Per germline, CDR1 LGHNA and CDR2 YSLEER. The CDR3 is made up of 16 amino acids. In DNA, the CDR3 is TGCGCCAGCAGCTCAACGCTAGCGGGAGTATCCAATGAGCAGTTCTTC. Its translation: CASSSTLAGVSNEQFF.

The genes are TRBV30 and TRBJ2-1, with D perhaps matching TRBD2 (6 bases). The CDR3 sequence is 13 residues long. Trimming cost V 7 bases and J 8 bases, with 18 bases left between them. Germline loops: CDR1 GTSNPN, CDR2 SVGIG (reference sequence). The CDR3 region is CASTLAGLDEQFF. The CDR3 DNA is TGTGCCTCGACCCTGGCGGGACTCGATGAGCAGTTCTTC.

The chain uses TRBV15 and TRBJ2-1; TRBD2 matches at 8 bases. The V and J ends lost 4 bases and 4 bases, in that order; junction bases with no gene match: 6. Germline-derived CDR1 and CDR2 are LNHNV and YYDKDF (reference sequence). This CDR3 region has 15 residues. Here the CDR3 reads CATSKERGIYNEQFF. The CDR3 DNA sequence: TGTGCCACCAGCAAGGAGCGGGGGATTTACAATGAGCAGTTCTTC. The full variable domain, its missing parts supplied by reference TRBV15 and TRBJ2-1, is DAMVIQNPRYQVTQFGKPVTLSCSQTLNHNVMYWYQQKSSQAPKLLFHYYDKDFNNEADTPDNFQSRRPNTSFCFLDIRSPGLGDTAMYLCATSKERGIYNEQFFGPGTRLTVL.

The rearrangement joins TRBV5-1 to TRBJ2-3, with 13 bases fitting TRBD2. Trimming took 4 bases from V and 2 from J; bases not matched to a gene: 10. Germline values: CDR1 SGHRS, CDR2 YFSETQ. CDR3 length: 18 residues. In nucleotides, the CDR3 is TGCGCCAGCAGCCGCATCACTAGCGGGAGGGGTTACACAGATACGCAGTATTTT. Its protein product is CASSRITSGRGYTDTQYF. Complete variable domain (other parts from reference TRBV5-1 and TRBJ2-3): KAGVTQTPRYLIKTRGQQVTLSCSPISGHRSVSWYQQTPGQGLQFLFEYFSETQRNKGNFPGRFSGRQFSNSRSEMNVSTLELGDSALYLCASSRITSGRGYTDTQYFGPGTRLTVL.

The chain uses TRBV5-1 and TRBJ2-3, with a possible D match to TRBD2 (5 bases). V was pared by 4 bases and J by 4 bases, with 10 bases between. Germline V gene data show CDR1 as SGHRS and CDR2 as YFSETQ. This CDR3 is 13 amino acids long. CDR3 bases: TGCGCCAGCAGCCTTCGTAGCGCAGATACGCAGTATTTT. Protein: CASSLRSADTQYF. The complete variable domain, with remaining parts taken from reference TRBV5-1 and TRBJ2-3, reads KAGVTQTPRYLIKTRGQQVTLSCSPISGHRSVSWYQQTPGQGLQFLFEYFSETQRNKGNFPGRFSGRQFSNSRSEMNVSTLELGDSALYLCASSLRSADTQYFGPGTRLTVL.

This sequence joins TRBV10-1 and TRBJ2-7; the D is unclear. CDR1 is WNHNN and CDR2 is SYGVQD in the germline V gene (reference sequence). The CDR3 is 14 amino acids. V was pared by 6 bases and J by 4 bases, with 16 bases between. The CDR3 loop is CASSSTENEYEQYF. CDR3 DNA sequence: TGCGCCAGCAGCTCTACAGAAAACGAGTACGAGCAGTACTTC.

The V gene is TRBV11-2, the J gene TRBJ2-5; TRBD1 matches 8 bases. The CDR3 runs 15 residues. CDR1 and CDR2 from the germline V gene are SGHAT and FQNNGV. J was trimmed by 5 bases and V by 5 bases; bases with no gene match: 10. This CDR3 reads CASSPLRGRPETQYF. The CDR3 DNA reads TGTGCCAGCAGCCCACTCAGGGGGCGGCCGGAGACCCAGTACTTC.

V gene TRBV18 combines with J gene TRBJ1-2; TRBD1 matches at 7 bases. This CDR3 has 13 amino acids. The ends lost 5 bases at V and 7 bases at J; junction bases unmatched: 7. Germline CDR1 reads KGHSH; CDR2 reads LQKENI. The CDR3: CASSNDRASGYTF. CDR3 sequence (DNA): TGTGCCAGCTCAAACGACAGGGCAAGTGGCTACACCTTC.

The CDR3 nucleotides read TGTGCCAGCAGCTTTTCCAGGGGGCTCTGGGAGCAGTACTTC. Translation gives CASSFSRGLWEQYF. The chain has TRBV7-8 and TRBJ2-7; 8 nucleotides match TRBD1. This CDR3 has 14 residues. Germline assignment: CDR1 SGHVS and CDR2 FQNEAQ. V was pared by 3 bases and J by 7 bases, with 8 bases of the junction left unmatched.

The chain has TRBV5-1 and TRBJ2-7; 10 bases match TRBD1. Per germline, CDR1 SGHRS and CDR2 YFSETQ. CDR3 length: 16 residues. V shed 3 bases, J shed 2 bases, and the junction held 8 bases outside the gene matches. CDR3 DNA sequence: TGCGCCAGCAGCTGGGACCCCGGGACAGGGGCCTACGAGCAGTACTTC. Translating it yields CASSWDPGTGAYEQYF.

V is TRBV9 and J is TRBJ2-1, with TRBD2 matching over 13 bases. The germline V gene has CDR1 SGDLS and CDR2 YYNGEE. This CDR3 region has 16 residues. J was trimmed by 4 bases and V by 7 bases; bases with no gene match: 8. DNA of the CDR3: TGTGCCAGCGGGGGGGGACTAGCGGGGTCATACAATGAGCAGTTCTTC. Translation gives CASGGGLAGSYNEQFF.

The chain carries TRBV2 and TRBJ1-3; 9 bases match TRBD1. Germline values: CDR1 SNHLY, CDR2 FYNNEI. CDR3 length equals 14 residues. Unmatched junction bases numbered 2, after V lost 4 bases and J lost 4 bases. This CDR3 reads CASSAGQGGNTIYF. In DNA form, the CDR3 reads TGTGCCAGCAGTGCGGGACAGGGAGGAAACACCATATATTTT. The full variable domain, rest sourced from reference TRBV2 and TRBJ1-3, is EPEVTQTPSHQVTQMGQEVILRCVPISNHLYFYWYRQILGQKVEFLVSFYNNEISEKSEIFDDQFSVERPDGSNFTLKIRSTKLEDSAMYFCASSAGQGGNTIYFGEGSWLTVV.

This chain connects TRBV7-3 to TRBJ1-2; 8 bases fit TRBD1. The J segment lost 4 bases and the V segment lost 5 bases, leaving 15 bases of the junction unmatched. Looked up from germline, CDR1 is SGHTA and CDR2 is FQGTGA. There are 17 residues in the CDR3. CDR3 nucleotide sequence: TGTGCCAGCAGCCCATCATATGGGGGACAGGTACCCTATGGCTACACCTTC. Translated: CASSPSYGGQVPYGYTF.